These T cell receptor beta chains were read from a single sample in a study of T cells in Graves' hyperthyroidism and ophthalmopathy. One entry per CDR3 protein, called by TCRdb with MiXCR from the multiplex PCR reads. This sample has approximately 360,000 distinct CDR3 sequences; 25% occur once, and the top ten carry about 73%. The source material was blood. Receptors originate from a man in his fifties or sixties with Graves' hyperthyroidism. CDR3s include the opening cysteine and the closing phenylalanine or tryptophan. The D gene is left open where the match is weak. Clone size is shown for a subset of rows, as once, few, many or a class of expanded clone.

v_call	clone_size	d_call	j_call	cdr3_nt	cdr3_aa
TRBV20-1	.	.	TRBJ2-1	TGCAGTGCCTCTTTCGGGCAGGGGTTGAGGAATGAGCAGTTCTTC	CSASFGQGLRNEQFF
TRBV6-1	many	TRBD1	TRBJ2-7	TGTGCCAGCAGTTGGGCAGGGGGTAGCGAGCAGTACTTC	CASSWAGGSEQYF
TRBV2	many	TRBD1	TRBJ1-2	TGTGCCAGCAGTACTAGACAGGGCGACTATGGCTACACCTTC	CASSTRQGDYGYTF
TRBV20-1	many	TRBD2	TRBJ2-1	TGCAGTGCATGGACTAGCGGTACAAATTACAATGAGCAGTTCTTC	CSAWTSGTNYNEQFF
TRBV7-9	.	.	TRBJ2-5	TGTGCCAGCAGCTTAGTCCAGGGAGCAGAGACCCAGTACTTC	CASSLVQGAETQYF
TRBV5-1	few	.	TRBJ1-1	TGCGCCAGCAGCTTGGGGTCAGGGAAAACTGAAGCTTTCTTT	CASSLGSGKTEAFF
TRBV6-2/TRBV6-3	once	.	TRBJ1-6	TGTGCCAGCACGTCCGGCGTGGCCCTCCACTTT	CASTSGVALHF
TRBV28	many	.	TRBJ2-7	TGTGCCAGCAGTTTTGGTGGGGGCCACTACGAGCAGTACTTC	CASSFGGGHYEQYF
TRBV11-2	few	TRBD1	TRBJ2-7	TGTGCCAGCAGCTTAGGGCCGGCTAACAGGGGGGTTTACTACGAGCAGTACTTC	CASSLGPANRGVYYEQYF
TRBV4-2	.	TRBD2	TRBJ2-7	TGTGCCAGCAGCCTGGAAAAAGCGGGAGGGCGATACGAGCAGTACTTC	CASSLEKAGGRYEQYF
TRBV29-1	many	.	TRBJ1-1	TGCAGCGTTGAGTCTGGGACGGCTAACACTGAAGCTTTCTTT	CSVESGTANTEAFF